These 7 T cell receptor beta chains were all obtained from the same sample, sequenced in a study of shared clonotypes between healthy human individuals. Assay used: immunoSEQ multiplex PCR; TCRdb lists only in-frame clones, some missing. The sample contains under 2,500,000 clones, about 94% of which appear only once. Sequencing was performed on naive CD4+ T cells sorted from blood. Subset here: CD45RA+ positively selected. The receptors come from a man aged 18 to 29 in good health.

The V gene is TRBV10-3, the J gene TRBJ1-5, with a possible D match to TRBD1 (6 bases). Germline V gene data show CDR1 as ENHRY and CDR2 as SYGVKD. The CDR3 sequence is 15 residues long. V was trimmed by 6 bases and J by 2 bases, leaving 14 bases between them. The chain's CDR3 is CAIRGQGSGNQPQHF. In nucleotides, the CDR3 is TGTGCCATCAGGGGGCAGGGGTCTGGCAATCAGCCCCAGCATTTT.

The J gene is TRBJ2-7, the V gene TRBV5-4; possible D gene TRBD1, 6 bases. This CDR3 spans 14 amino acids. Germline V gene sequence: CDR1 SGHNT, CDR2 YYREEE (reference sequence). Trimming pared 3 bases from V and 3 bases from J, leaving 13 bases between. CDR3 region: CASSSNRDNYEQYF. The CDR3 region has the DNA TGTGCCAGCAGCTCTAACCGGGACAACTACGAGCAGTACTTC.

The chain links TRBV5-4 to TRBJ2-2, with 8 bases identical to TRBD2. CDR1 is SGHNT, CDR2 YYREEE, per germline (reference sequence). After removal of 1 base from V and 4 bases from J, the junction contained 6 bases not matched to a gene. The CDR3 spans 16 residues. The CDR3 loop is CASSLRGSGATGELFF. DNA of the CDR3: TGTGCCAGCAGCTTGCGGGGTAGCGGGGCCACCGGGGAGCTGTTTTTT.

V is TRBV28 and J is TRBJ1-5; 7 bases are a match to TRBD1. Germline trimming cut 6 bases from V and 7 bases from J; bases unmatched to any gene: 15. Germline V CDR1 and CDR2: MDHEN, SYDVKM. The CDR3 sequence is 16 residues long. CDR3 region: CASRGTGTAIGQPQHF. CDR3 sequence (DNA): TGTGCCAGCAGAGGTACCGGGACAGCGATTGGGCAGCCCCAGCATTTT. The complete variable domain, with remaining parts taken from reference TRBV28 and TRBJ1-5, reads DVKVTQSSRYLVKRTGEKVFLECVQDMDHENMFWYRQDPGLGLRLIYFSYDVKMKEKGDIPEGYSVSREKKERFSLILESASTNQTSMYLCASRGTGTAIGQPQHFGDGTRLSIL.

The genes are TRBV25-1 and TRBJ1-2; no definite D call. Trimming stripped 5 bases from V and 4 bases from J, with 11 bases between. This CDR3 spans 13 amino acids. Germline loops: CDR1 MGHDK, CDR2 SYGVNS. The CDR3 is CASSHPGFYGYTF. CDR3 in DNA: TGTGCCAGCAGTCATCCGGGATTCTATGGCTACACCTTC.

This clone came up once. The chain recombines TRBV5-6 with TRBJ2-2, with unresolved D. The CDR3 covers 13 residues. From germline, CDR1 is SGHDT and CDR2 YYEEEE. The V and J ends lost 0 bases and 2 bases respectively, with 2 bases between them. CDR3 coding DNA: TGTGCCAGCAGCTTGGCCAACACCGGGGAGCTGTTTTTT. Protein: CASSLANTGELFF.

This chain connects TRBV2 to TRBJ2-2; D remains unclear. This CDR3 region has 14 residues. V was clipped by 6 bases and J by 4 bases, with 12 bases between them. CDR1 is SNHLY and CDR2 is FYNNEI in the germline V gene. DNA for the CDR3: TGTGCCAGCAGCACCTCCCTCGCCACCGGGGAGCTGTTTTTT. It encodes CASSTSLATGELFF.